The rows below give T cell receptor beta chains drawn from one sample of a study of T-cell reconstitution after alpha-beta-depleted transplantation in children. TCRdb fed the PCR reads into MiXCR, producing one record per CDR3 protein. The repertoire has some 200,000 distinct CDR3 sequences, roughly 15% of them found once; the top ten carry roughly 13%. This specimen was PBMCs from the stem cell graft donor, taken from the stem cell graft. The receptors originated from a human donor who donated a stem cell graft to a child with acute lymphoblastic leukemia. CDR3s include the opening cysteine and the closing phenylalanine or tryptophan. The D gene is left open where the match is weak. Not all rows give a size; the values are once, few, many and, for expanded clones, a class.

j_gene,v_gene,d_gene,abundance,CDR3nt,CDR3aa
TRBJ1-3,TRBV11-3,.,.,TGTGCCAGCAGCTTAGCCCCATTCGGAAACACCATATATTTT,CASSLAPFGNTIYF
TRBJ2-1,TRBV5-1,.,few,TGCGCCAGCAGCTTAGGTGGGAGCAATGAGCAGTTCTTC,CASSLGGSNEQFF
TRBJ2-3,TRBV6-1,TRBD1,many,TGTGCCAGCAGCCAGACAGGGGGCACAGATACGCAGTATTTT,CASSQTGGTDTQYF
TRBJ1-2,TRBV5-1,.,many,TGCGCCAGCAGTAAGAGCCCCCTTGACTATGGCTACACCTTC,CASSKSPLDYGYTF
TRBJ2-5,TRBV5-1,.,many,TGCGCCAGCAGCTTGGGACTAGATTGGCAAGAGACCCAGTACTTC,CASSLGLDWQETQYF
TRBJ1-1,TRBV20-1,.,many,TGCATGGCGGGGGTTGCGAACACTGAAGCTTTCTTT,CMAGVANTEAFF
TRBJ2-3,TRBV19,TRBD2,many,TGTGCCAGTAGTATAGGGTCTAGCGGGAGTCCGCAGTATTTT,CASSIGSSGSPQYF
TRBJ2-4,TRBV21-1,.,few,TGTGCCAGCAGCACAAGCTCCGGGACTAGCGGGTTACAAAACATTCAGTACTTC,CASSTSSGTSGLQNIQYF
TRBJ2-5,TRBV29-1,TRBD2,few,TGCAGCGTGGGACCGGGAGGCGCGGTTGTAGGGCAAGAGACCCAGTACTTC,CSVGPGGAVVGQETQYF
TRBJ1-1,TRBV29-1,.,many,TGCAGCGTTGCCATCCTGCGTGAAGCTTTCTTT,CSVAILREAFF
TRBJ2-3,TRBV6-1,TRBD2,many,TGTGCCAGCAGCCGCGGGGGGCCAGATACGCAGTATTTT,CASSRGGPDTQYF
TRBJ1-1,TRBV20-1,.,many,TGCAGTGCTCCGAGGAGGCCGAACACTGAAGCTTTCTTT,CSAPRRPNTEAFF
TRBJ1-4,TRBV7-2,.,few,TGTGCCAGCAGCTTAGTTTCACAGGGTGAAAAACTGTTTTTT,CASSLVSQGEKLFF
TRBJ2-2,TRBV19,.,few,TGTGCCAGTACGTCAACGGGGGGCCGTTACACCGGGGAGCTGTTTTTT,CASTSTGGRYTGELFF
TRBJ2-2,TRBV7-8,TRBD2,many,TGTGCCAGCAGCCGCGGACTAGCGGCGAACACCGGGGAGCTGTTTTTT,CASSRGLAANTGELFF
TRBJ2-7,TRBV11-2,.,few,TGTGCCAGCAGCTCTGGTTGGCGGGATTACGAGCAGTACTTC,CASSSGWRDYEQYF
TRBJ2-1,TRBV5-1,TRBD1,many,TGCGCCAGCAGCTTACTGACAGGGGGTAATGAGCAGTTCTTC,CASSLLTGGNEQFF
TRBJ1-1,TRBV5-5,.,many,TGTGCCAGCAGCTTGGAAGACAGGTCACGTGAAGCTTTCTTT,CASSLEDRSREAFF
TRBJ2-2,TRBV4-1,TRBD1,many,TGCGCCAGCAGCCAAGACAGGGGGCGACGTACCGGGGAGCTGTTTTTT,CASSQDRGRRTGELFF
TRBJ2-1,TRBV7-9,.,.,TGTGCCAGCAGCTTGAAAACTGAGCAGTTCTTC,CASSLKTEQFF
TRBJ2-2,TRBV29-1,.,many,TGCAGCGTTGGCCCGACAAGGCCGGGGACCGGGGAGCTGTTTTTT,CSVGPTRPGTGELFF
TRBJ2-3,TRBV20-1,TRBD2,many,TGCAGTGCTAGAGATCAGGGTAGCGGGAGGGTTGGAGATACGCAGTATTTT,CSARDQGSGRVGDTQYF